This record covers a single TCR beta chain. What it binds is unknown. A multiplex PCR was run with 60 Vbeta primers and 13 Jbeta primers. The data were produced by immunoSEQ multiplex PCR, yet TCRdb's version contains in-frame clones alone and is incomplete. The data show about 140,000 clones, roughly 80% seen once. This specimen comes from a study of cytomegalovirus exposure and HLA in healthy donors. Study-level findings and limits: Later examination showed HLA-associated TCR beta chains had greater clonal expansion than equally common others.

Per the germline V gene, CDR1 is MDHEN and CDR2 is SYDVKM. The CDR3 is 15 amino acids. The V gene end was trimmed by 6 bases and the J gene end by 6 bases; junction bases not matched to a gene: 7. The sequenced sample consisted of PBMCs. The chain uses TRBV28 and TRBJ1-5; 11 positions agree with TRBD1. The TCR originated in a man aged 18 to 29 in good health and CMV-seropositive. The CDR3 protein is CASRRPDRGRQPQHF. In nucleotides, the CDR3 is TGTGCCAGCAGAAGACCGGACAGGGGGCGTCAGCCCCAGCATTTT.